This T cell receptor (beta chain) was identified in a study of T cell responses to AZD1222 COVID-19 vaccine. Whole-study findings and limits: Reportedly, nearly half the spike-specific TCRs target unmutated variant regions.

This clone was detected once. Its antigen is currently unknown. TCRdb's table, derived via immunoSEQ multiplex PCR, lists solely in-frame clones and lacks some. The sample has fewer than 200,000 clones; 70% to 90% are singletons. The CDR3 runs 15 residues. V was trimmed by 7 bases and J by 2 bases, leaving 12 bases between them. CDR1 MNHEY and CDR2 SMNVEV come from the germline V gene (reference sequence). The chain uses TRBV27 and TRBJ1-6; no definite D call. This TCR came from an adult who received the AZD1222 COVID-19 vaccine. Source: peripheral blood, taken 28 days after the second AZD1222 dose. CDR3 in amino acids: CASTRALTYNSPLHF. Here the CDR3 DNA reads TGTGCCAGCACCCGGGCTTTGACCTATAATTCACCCCTCCACTTT.